The 19 T cell receptor beta chains below all came from one sample that was sequenced in a study of shared clonotypes between healthy human individuals. TCRdb keeps only in-frame clones here, not all; method: immunoSEQ multiplex PCR. The repertoire holds millions of clones, with about 95% as singletons. Selected positively for CCR7 and CD45RO-negative, naive CD8 cells excluded terminally differentiated effector memory CD45RA+ cells. The sequenced sample consisted of naive CD8+ T cells sorted from blood. These receptors all stem from a man between 18 and 35 years old in good health.

The CDR3: CASSPSSAYEQYF. The CDR3 bases are TGCGCCAGCAGCCCGTCCTCGGCCTACGAGCAGTACTTC. The chain recombines TRBV4-1 with TRBJ2-7; D is unclear. This CDR3 is 13 amino acids long. V lost 4 bases, J lost 2 bases, and 9 bases lay in between. Germline V CDR1 and CDR2: MGHRA, YSYEKL.

This chain links TRBV2 with TRBJ2-3; tentative D call: TRBD1 (5 bases). CDR1 is SNHLY, CDR2 FYNNEI, per germline. The V end lost 2 bases, the J end lost 3 bases, and 15 bases lay between the germline ends. CDR3 length: 16 amino acids. The DNA of the CDR3 is TGTGCCAGCAGTGAAAAGTCAGGGCCACAGACAGATACGCAGTATTTT. As protein: CASSEKSGPQTDTQYF.

Details on this clone: The same CDR3 can be traced to other DNA sequences in this sample. The chain is built from TRBV4-3 and TRBJ2-7, with a possible D match to TRBD2 (5 bases). V was cut by 0 bases and J by 1 base, with 7 bases left in between. The CDR3 sequence is 14 residues long. Germline values: CDR1 LGHNA, CDR2 YSLEER. CDR3 residues: CASSQDRGSYEQYF. For the CDR3, the DNA is TGCGCCAGCAGCCAAGACCGAGGGTCCTACGAGCAGTACTTC.

This clone appeared a single time. V is TRBV9 and J is TRBJ1-2, with TRBD1 identical over 9 bases. With 3 bases clipped from V and 7 bases from J, the junction kept 4 bases outside the gene matches. The CDR3 sequence is 13 residues long. CDR1 and CDR2 from the germline V gene are SGDLS and YYNGEE. The CDR3 reads CASSAQGAGGYTF. The CDR3 DNA sequence: TGTGCCAGCAGCGCACAGGGGGCCGGTGGCTACACCTTC.

Regarding this clone: The sample carries other DNA sequences with the same CDR3. The gene calls are TRBV5-4 and TRBJ1-3; 10 bases match TRBD1. V gave up 4 bases and J gave up 2 bases; unmatched junction bases: 3. Germline CDR1 and CDR2: SGHNT and YYREEE (reference sequence). The CDR3 length is 15 residues. This chain's CDR3 is CASSADRGPGNTIYF. DNA of the CDR3: TGTGCCAGCAGCGCAGACAGGGGGCCTGGAAACACCATATATTTT.

CDR3: CAWSHGLVVEAFF. CDR3 in DNA: TGTGCCTGGAGTCACGGACTTGTGGTTGAAGCTTTCTTT. The chain uses TRBV30 and TRBJ1-1; the D is unclear. Germline V gene lookup returns CDR1 GTSNPN and CDR2 SVGIG (reference sequence). V shed 2 bases and J shed 7 bases, with 14 bases lying between them. The CDR3 runs to 13 residues.

The rearrangement joins TRBV25-1 to TRBJ1-2; 8 bases align to TRBD1. The CDR3 sequence is 14 residues long. The V gene end was trimmed by 5 bases and the J gene end by 6 bases; junction bases not matched to a gene: 8. From germline, CDR1 is MGHDK and CDR2 SYGVNS. This CDR3 is CASSRARGPDGYTF. CDR3 coding DNA: TGTGCCAGCAGTCGAGCCAGGGGGCCAGATGGCTACACCTTC.

The rearrangement joins TRBV7-9 to TRBJ1-1, with D uncertain. Germline V gene data show CDR1 as SEHNR and CDR2 as FQNEAQ (reference sequence). The CDR3 is made up of 12 amino acids. Trimming took 8 bases from V and 0 from J, leaving 7 bases between them. CDR3 protein: CASRSLNTEAFF. The DNA for the CDR3 is TGTGCCAGCCGGTCCCTGAACACTGAAGCTTTCTTT.

In this sample, this clone turned up once. Other DNA sequences in the sample encode the same CDR3. The V call is TRBV4-1, the J call TRBJ2-7; the D is unclear. Germline V lookup: CDR1 MGHRA, CDR2 YSYEKL. Trimming took 3 bases from V and 0 from J, leaving 9 bases between them. The CDR3 has 14 amino acids. This chain's CDR3 is CASSQVESSYEQYF. The CDR3 nucleotides read TGCGCCAGCAGCCAGGTTGAGAGCTCCTACGAGCAGTACTTC.

With respect to this clone: Mismatch with germline at one junction end may stem from a read error. This chain uses TRBV6-5 with TRBJ1-6, with 8 bases aligning to TRBD1. This CDR3 spans 14 amino acids. The germline V gene has CDR1 MNHEY and CDR2 SVGAGI. The CDR3 DNA is TGTGCCAGCACCCGGGACAGGCTGAATTCCCCCCTCCACTTT. Its protein is CASTRDRLNSPLHF.

V is TRBV4-3 and J is TRBJ2-1, with D hard to call. Per germline, CDR1 LGHNA and CDR2 YSLEER. V shed 1 base and J shed 5 bases, with 3 bases lying between them. The CDR3 length is 12 residues. CDR3 DNA sequence: TGCGCCAGCAGCCAAGGGAACAATGAGCAGTTCTTC. This translates into CASSQGNNEQFF.

The genes are TRBV19 and TRBJ2-7, with D possibly TRBD1 on 6 matching bases. Deletions cut 3 bases from V and 2 bases from J, with 14 bases between. The CDR3 runs to 15 residues. The germline V gene encodes CDR1 LNHDA and CDR2 SQIVND (reference sequence). The CDR3 nucleotides read TGTGCCAGTAGTATCCACACCAGGGGACCCTACGAGCAGTACTTC. It yields the protein CASSIHTRGPYEQYF.

This rearrangement joins TRBV10-2 to TRBJ2-3; possibly TRBD2 for D (6 bases). The CDR3 is made up of 14 amino acids. The V gene's germline CDR1 is WSHSY and CDR2 SAAADI. V lost 6 bases and J lost 5, with 15 bases in between. The CDR3 loop reads CASSDPAEGDTQYF. The CDR3 DNA follows: TGCGCCAGCAGCGACCCAGCGGAGGGAGATACGCAGTATTTT.

The V and J genes are TRBV27 and TRBJ2-2, with D possibly being TRBD1 or TRBD2 (5 bases each). Germline loops: CDR1 MNHEY, CDR2 SMNVEV (reference sequence). CDR3 length: 16 amino acids. The V end lost 3 bases, the J end lost 5 bases, and 16 bases lay between the germline ends. The CDR3 nucleotides read TGTGCCAGCAGTTTTGGGGGATTTTTGGGTACCGGGGAGCTGTTTTTT. This translates into CASSFGGFLGTGELFF.

The chain is built from TRBV28 and TRBJ2-2; TRBD1 agrees at 10 bases. Germline assignment: CDR1 MDHEN and CDR2 SYDVKM. This CDR3 spans 14 amino acids. J was trimmed by 5 bases and V by 6 bases; bases with no gene match: 3. The CDR3 DNA sequence: TGTGCCAGCAGGTGGACAGGGGGAACCGGGGAGCTGTTTTTT. Protein product: CASRWTGGTGELFF.

V and J are TRBV7-2 and TRBJ1-2; 7 bases fit TRBD1. The junction had 4 bases not matched to a gene; V was cut back by 2 bases and J by 1 base. From germline, CDR1 is SGHTA and CDR2 FQGNSA. This CDR3 has 15 amino acids. CDR3 sequence: CASSLTGAYNYGYTF. For the CDR3, the DNA is TGTGCCAGCAGCTTAACAGGGGCGTATAACTATGGCTACACCTTC.

The rearrangement joins TRBV4-1 to TRBJ2-3; D remains unclear. Germline-derived CDR1 and CDR2 are MGHRA and YSYEKL. The V end lost 0 bases, the J end lost 7 bases, and 5 bases lay between the germline ends. The CDR3 totals 12 residues. The CDR3 protein is CASSQDINTQYF. CDR3 in DNA: TGCGCCAGCAGCCAAGATATAAATACGCAGTATTTT.

This clone occurred once. The rearrangement uses TRBV9 and TRBJ2-5; possible D gene TRBD1, 6 bases. The better agreement between TRBJ2-7 and the DNA end casts doubt on the J call. This CDR3 has 16 amino acids. CDR1 SGDLS and CDR2 YYNGEE come from the germline V gene. CDR3 amino acids: CASSVGTGQKNYEQYF. The DNA for the CDR3 is TGTGCCAGCAGCGTAGGGACCGGACAGAAGAACTACGAGCAGTACTTC.

This rearrangement joins TRBV6-1 to TRBJ1-5, with D tentatively TRBD1 (5 bases). Trimming took 3 bases from V and 0 from J, leaving 9 bases between them. Germline V gives CDR1 MNHNS, CDR2 SASEGT. The CDR3 consists of 15 residues. This chain's CDR3 is CASSDWDYSNQPQHF. CDR3 coding DNA: TGTGCCAGCAGTGACTGGGACTATAGCAATCAGCCCCAGCATTTT.